One sample yielded the 27 T cell receptor beta chains listed below, sequenced in a study of cytomegalovirus exposure and HLA in healthy donors. PCR amplification relied on 60 Vbeta primers (plus 13 Jbeta primers). Generated by immunoSEQ multiplex PCR, the TCRdb table keeps only in-frame clones and is missing some. The sample lists roughly 18,000 clones; more than 65% were seen once. The sequencing sample was made of PBMCs. All receptors come from a man between 18 and 29 years old in good health and CMV-seronegative.

This chain joins TRBV30 and TRBJ2-7, with D maybe TRBD1 (5 bases). Trimming cost V 0 bases and J 2 bases, with 11 bases left between them. Germline CDR1 is GTSNPN and CDR2 is SVGIG (reference sequence). The CDR3 sequence is 14 residues long. This chain's CDR3 is CAWSVLGLAYEQYF. For the CDR3, the DNA is TGTGCCTGGAGTGTACTGGGGCTAGCCTACGAGCAGTACTTC.

The chain recombines TRBV10-1 with TRBJ2-5; a weak D match, TRBD2 (6 bases). Trimming took 3 bases from V and 4 from J, leaving 9 bases between them. Per the germline V gene, CDR1 is WNHNN and CDR2 is SYGVQD (reference sequence). The CDR3 is 13 residues long. DNA of the CDR3: TGCGCCAGCAGTGACTTCGGGGGAGAGACCCAGTACTTC. It encodes CASSDFGGETQYF.

The rearrangement links TRBV29-1 to TRBJ2-1; tentatively, D is TRBD2 (6 bases). The CDR3 runs to 15 residues. The V gene's germline CDR1 is SQVTM and CDR2 ANQGSEA. Trimming shortened V by 0 bases and J by 6 bases, and 15 bases separated the two germline ends. CDR3 sequence (DNA): TGCAGCGTTGAAGAAAGGAGGGCCCGTCCCAATGAGCAGTTCTTC. Translated: CSVEERRARPNEQFF.

The gene calls are TRBV30 and TRBJ1-1, with D uncertain. This CDR3 has 13 amino acids. The germline V gene has CDR1 GTSNPN and CDR2 SVGIG (reference sequence). V lost 0 bases and J 0 bases, leaving 5 bases between the germline ends. CDR3 nucleotides: TGTGCCTGGAGTGTGGGCTTGAACACTGAAGCTTTCTTT. It is translated as CAWSVGLNTEAFF.

This CDR3 reads CAWSVTRKATEAFF. The CDR3 DNA reads as TGTGCCTGGAGTGTAACCAGGAAGGCCACTGAAGCTTTCTTT. The gene calls are TRBV30 and TRBJ1-1; D not resolved. This CDR3 has 14 residues. Per germline, CDR1 GTSNPN and CDR2 SVGIG (reference sequence). The V end was cut by 0 bases, the J end by 4 bases, with 12 bases between.

This clone was counted a single time. The V gene is TRBV5-6, the J gene TRBJ1-6, with a tentative D call TRBD1 (5 bases). The CDR3 spans 14 residues. Germline V gene sequence: CDR1 SGHDT, CDR2 YYEEEE. The V gene lost 2 bases and the J gene lost 6 bases, with 9 bases spanning the gap. The CDR3 here is CASSLDQGNSPLHF. In DNA, the CDR3 is TGTGCCAGCAGCTTAGATCAGGGTAATTCACCCCTCCACTTT.

The chain is built from TRBV29-1 and TRBJ2-3, with 9 bases aligning to TRBD1. There are 14 residues in the CDR3. Germline V gene lookup returns CDR1 SQVTM and CDR2 ANQGSEA. V lost 6 bases, J lost 2 bases, and 6 bases stayed unmatched. The CDR3 sequence: CSVEDRGDTDTQYF. The CDR3 DNA is TGCAGCGTCGAGGACAGGGGAGACACAGATACGCAGTATTTT.

The chain joins TRBV7-9 to TRBJ2-5; the match to TRBD1 covers 7 bases. Germline-derived CDR1 and CDR2 are SEHNR and FQNEAQ (reference sequence). The J segment lost 5 bases and the V segment lost 1 base, leaving 4 bases of the junction unmatched. The CDR3 is made up of 14 amino acids. The CDR3 region is CASSLEQGRETQYF. The CDR3 region has the DNA TGTGCCAGCAGCTTAGAACAGGGGCGGGAGACCCAGTACTTC.

This clone was counted between two and nine times. V is TRBV29-1 and J is TRBJ1-1; perhaps TRBD1 as D (5 bases). CDR1 and CDR2 from the germline V gene are SQVTM and ANQGSEA. The CDR3 runs to 13 residues. Trimming stripped 6 bases from V and 5 bases from J, with 16 bases between. CDR3 bases: TGCAGCGTGGTTAGGACGGGGGGTACTGAAGCTTTCTTT. The encoded protein is CSVVRTGGTEAFF.

Details on this clone: At one end the junction does not follow the germline gene, possibly because of a read error. The gene calls are TRBV7-9 and TRBJ1-5; D might be TRBD1 (5 bases). The CDR3 is 12 residues long. Germline values: CDR1 SEHNR, CDR2 FQNEAQ (reference sequence). CDR3 loop: CASSLRGQAQHF. In nucleotides, the CDR3 is TGTGCCAGCAGCTTAAGGGGTCAGGCCCAGCATTTT.

The J gene is TRBJ2-5, the V gene TRBV30; D not resolved. Germline-derived CDR1 and CDR2 are GTSNPN and SVGIG (reference sequence). There are 12 residues in the CDR3. V lost 0 bases, J lost 7 bases, and 9 bases lay in between. The DNA for the CDR3 is TGTGCCTGGAGTGTACCCCTCGGGACCCAGTACTTC. Its translation is CAWSVPLGTQYF.

The chain has TRBV15 and TRBJ1-2; no definite D call. V was pared by 1 base and J by 2 bases, with 11 bases between. The CDR3 contains 15 residues. Germline CDR1 LNHNV, CDR2 YYDKDF (reference sequence). The CDR3 loop is CATSRVRVSNYGYTF. CDR3 coding DNA: TGTGCCACCAGCAGAGTGAGGGTTTCGAACTATGGCTACACCTTC. Looking up the rest from reference TRBV15 and TRBJ1-2 gives the full variable domain: DAMVIQNPRYQVTQFGKPVTLSCSQTLNHNVMYWYQQKSSQAPKLLFHYYDKDFNNEADTPDNFQSRRPNTSFCFLDIRSPGLGDTAMYLCATSRVRVSNYGYTFGSGTRLTVV.

The J gene is TRBJ1-5, the V gene TRBV30; D unclear. The germline V gene has CDR1 GTSNPN and CDR2 SVGIG (reference sequence). This CDR3 contains 14 residues. Trimming removed 5 bases from V and 0 bases from J, with 11 bases in between. CDR3 DNA: TGTGCCTGGTCTATTTACCCTAGCAATCAGCCCCAGCATTTT. Amino acid sequence: CAWSIYPSNQPQHF.

This clone came up a few times. The J gene is TRBJ2-5, the V gene TRBV11-2, with D possibly being TRBD1 (5 bases). The V end was cut by 2 bases, the J end by 4 bases, with 11 bases between. The CDR3 runs to 14 residues. CDR1 and CDR2 (germline): SGHAT, FQNNGV. DNA of the CDR3: TGTGCCAGCAGCTTAAAAGGGGCCGTAGAGACCCAGTACTTC. Translated: CASSLKGAVETQYF.

The V and J genes are TRBV11-2 and TRBJ2-2, with 9 bases that match TRBD1. Per the germline V gene, CDR1 is SGHAT and CDR2 is FQNNGV. The CDR3 consists of 16 residues. V dropped 2 bases and J dropped 6; count of bases not matched to a gene: 7. This CDR3 is CASSLHRDRVPGELFF. The CDR3 DNA reads TGTGCCAGCAGCTTACACCGGGACAGGGTCCCCGGGGAGCTGTTTTTT.

The chain joins TRBV29-1 to TRBJ2-3, with 7 bases fitting TRBD2. The CDR3 is 15 residues long. CDR1 is SQVTM, CDR2 ANQGSEA, per germline. The V segment lost 6 bases and the J segment 0 bases; nucleotides outside the gene matches: 9. CDR3 sequence reads: CSVRAGRGSTDTQYF. For the CDR3, the DNA is TGCAGCGTGCGAGCGGGGCGTGGGAGCACAGATACGCAGTATTTT.

The J gene is TRBJ2-5, the V gene TRBV7-6, with TRBD2 identical over 12 bases. The CDR3 contains 15 residues. Germline V lookup: CDR1 SGHVS, CDR2 FNYEAQ. V dropped 6 bases and J dropped 4; count of bases not matched to a gene: 6. The CDR3 DNA is TGTGCCAGCAGGCCGACTAGCGGGAGTACAGAGACCCAGTACTTC. Translating it yields CASRPTSGSTETQYF.

The genes are TRBV5-1 and TRBJ2-7, with 10 bases aligning to TRBD2. V shed 0 bases, J shed 4 bases, and the junction held 4 bases outside the gene matches. The CDR3 is made up of 15 amino acids. Germline CDR1 and CDR2: SGHRS and YFSETQ. DNA for the CDR3: TGCGCCAGCAGCTTGGCTAGCGGGAGTCTGTACGAGCAGTACTTC. Its translation is CASSLASGSLYEQYF.

The rearrangement joins TRBV6-1 to TRBJ1-2; D might be TRBD1 (5 bases). V lost 6 bases and J 4 bases, leaving 15 bases between the germline ends. Germline V CDR1 and CDR2: MNHNS, SASEGT. The CDR3 consists of 14 residues. The CDR3 bases are TGTGCCAGCAGCCACGATGCAGGGCTCTATGGCTACACCTTC. Protein: CASSHDAGLYGYTF.

The genes are TRBV29-1 and TRBJ2-3; 9 bases are a match to TRBD2. The CDR3 totals 14 residues. Germline CDR1 reads SQVTM; CDR2 reads ANQGSEA. Trimming took 7 bases from V and 2 from J; bases not matched to a gene: 7. The CDR3 DNA sequence: TGCAGCGCGGTGACTAGCGGCAACACAGATACGCAGTATTTT. Its translation: CSAVTSGNTDTQYF.

The rearrangement uses TRBV29-1 and TRBJ2-3; tentatively, D is TRBD1 (6 bases). Germline CDR1 and CDR2: SQVTM and ANQGSEA. V was trimmed by 4 bases and J by 1 base, leaving 9 bases between them. The CDR3 loop spans 13 amino acids. CDR3 residues: CSVVRQGTDTQYF. CDR3 in DNA: TGCAGCGTTGTCCGACAGGGCACAGATACGCAGTATTTT.

This rearrangement joins TRBV29-1 to TRBJ2-7; TRBD2 matches 7 bases. CDR3 length equals 14 residues. The germline V gene encodes CDR1 SQVTM and CDR2 ANQGSEA. The V segment lost 8 bases and the J segment 0 bases; nucleotides outside the gene matches: 10. CDR3 amino acids: CSTGEGGGSYEQYF. The CDR3 nucleotides are TGCAGCACCGGCGAGGGCGGGGGCTCCTACGAGCAGTACTTC.

The chain combines TRBV7-8 with TRBJ1-1, with a weak D call TRBD1 (6 bases). Deletions cut 5 bases from V and 1 base from J, with 14 bases between. The CDR3 has 15 residues. CDR1 is SGHVS, CDR2 FQNEAQ, per germline. In DNA form, the CDR3 reads TGTGCCAGCAGCCTCGCAGGACAGTCGAACACTGAAGCTTTCTTT. It specifies CASSLAGQSNTEAFF. The variable domain in full, with the rest retrieved from reference TRBV7-8 and TRBJ1-1, is GAGVSQSPRYKVAKRGQDVALRCDPISGHVSLFWYQQALGQGPEFLTYFQNEAQLDKSGLPSDRFFAERPEGSVSTLKIQRTQQEDSAVYLCASSLAGQSNTEAFFGQGTRLTVV.

This chain joins TRBV7-9 and TRBJ1-3, with 8 bases fitting TRBD1. This CDR3 has 18 amino acids. The V and J ends lost 5 bases and 3 bases, in that order; junction bases with no gene match: 15. The germline CDR1 and CDR2 sequences are SEHNR and FQNEAQ (reference sequence). CDR3 DNA sequence: TGTGCCAGCAGCCCTGGGACAGGCGCCACTTTCTTTGGAAACACCATATATTTT. Protein product: CASSPGTGATFFGNTIYF.

The V gene is TRBV30, the J gene TRBJ2-2, with 7 bases matching TRBD2. Germline-derived CDR1 and CDR2 are GTSNPN and SVGIG (reference sequence). The CDR3 is 16 amino acids. Losses at the gene ends were 0 bases for V and 5 bases for J; bases not matched to a gene: 9. The DNA of the CDR3 is TGTGCCTGGAGTGTACGCAGCACGGGGGGAACCGGGGAGCTGTTTTTT. Protein product: CAWSVRSTGGTGELFF.

The chain carries TRBV18 and TRBJ2-7; no firm D call. This CDR3 is 14 amino acids long. V was shortened by 3 bases and J by 0 bases, with 9 bases between the two germline ends. The germline gives CDR1 KGHSH, CDR2 LQKENI. In DNA form, the CDR3 reads TGTGCCAGCTCACCCGGTAGTAGCTCCTACGAGCAGTACTTC. Translating gives CASSPGSSSYEQYF. The full variable domain, completed using reference TRBV18 and TRBJ2-7, is NAGVMQNPRHLVRRRGQEARLRCSPMKGHSHVYWYRQLPEEGLKFMVYLQKENIIDESGMPKERFSAEFPKEGPSILRIQQVVRGDSAAYFCASSPGSSSYEQYFGPGTRLTVT.

The chain is built from TRBV19 and TRBJ1-1; weak D call: TRBD1 (6 bases). CDR1 and CDR2 (germline): LNHDA, SQIVND (reference sequence). CDR3 length: 12 residues. Trimming stripped 10 bases from V and 4 bases from J, with 13 bases between. DNA of the CDR3: TGTGCCACAAACAGGGCCGGCACTGAAGCTTTCTTT. Translation gives CATNRAGTEAFF.